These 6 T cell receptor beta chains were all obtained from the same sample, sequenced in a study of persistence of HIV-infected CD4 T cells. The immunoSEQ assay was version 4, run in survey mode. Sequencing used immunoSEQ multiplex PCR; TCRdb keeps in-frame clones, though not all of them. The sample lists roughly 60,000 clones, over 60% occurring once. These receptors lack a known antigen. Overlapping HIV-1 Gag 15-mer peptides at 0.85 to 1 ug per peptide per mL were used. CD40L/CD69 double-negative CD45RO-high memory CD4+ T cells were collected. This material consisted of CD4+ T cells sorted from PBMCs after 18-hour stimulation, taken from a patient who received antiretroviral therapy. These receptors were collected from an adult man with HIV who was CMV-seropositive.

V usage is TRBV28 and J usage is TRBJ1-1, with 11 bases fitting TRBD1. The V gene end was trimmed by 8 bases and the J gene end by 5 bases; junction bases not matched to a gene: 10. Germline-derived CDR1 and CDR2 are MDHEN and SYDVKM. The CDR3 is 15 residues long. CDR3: CASRDRGGLGTEAFF. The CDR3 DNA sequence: TGTGCCAGCCGGGACAGGGGGGGACTGGGGACTGAAGCTTTCTTT.

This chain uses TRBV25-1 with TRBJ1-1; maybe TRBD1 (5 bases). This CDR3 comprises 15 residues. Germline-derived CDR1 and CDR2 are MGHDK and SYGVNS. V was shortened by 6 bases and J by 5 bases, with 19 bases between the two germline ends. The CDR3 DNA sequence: TGTGCCAGCAGGCCGCGGAACGTGGGGGAAACTGAAGCTTTCTTT. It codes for CASRPRNVGETEAFF.

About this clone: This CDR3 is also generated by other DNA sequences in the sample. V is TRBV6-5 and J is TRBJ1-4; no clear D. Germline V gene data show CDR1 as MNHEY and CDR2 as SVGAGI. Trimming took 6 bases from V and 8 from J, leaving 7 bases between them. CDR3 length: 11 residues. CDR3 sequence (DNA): TGTGCCAGCAGGGGAGGAGAAAAACTGTTTTTT. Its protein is CASRGGEKLFF.

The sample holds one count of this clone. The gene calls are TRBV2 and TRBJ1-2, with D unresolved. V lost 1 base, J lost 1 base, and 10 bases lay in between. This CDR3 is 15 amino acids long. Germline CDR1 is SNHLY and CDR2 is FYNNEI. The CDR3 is CASSEGNPINYGYTF. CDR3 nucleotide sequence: TGTGCCAGCAGTGAAGGGAACCCCATTAACTATGGCTACACCTTC.

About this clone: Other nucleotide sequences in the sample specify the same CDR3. This chain's CDR3 is CASSIDPSNQPQHF. DNA for the CDR3: TGTGCCAGTAGTATAGACCCTAGCAATCAGCCCCAGCATTTT. This rearrangement joins TRBV19 to TRBJ1-5; no clear D gene. This CDR3 comprises 14 residues. V was clipped by 0 bases and J by 0 bases, with 3 bases between them. Germline V gene lookup returns CDR1 LNHDA and CDR2 SQIVND (reference sequence). Combining the CDR3 with reference TRBV19 and TRBJ1-5 gives the whole variable domain DGGITQSPKYLFRKEGQNVTLSCEQNLNHDAMYWYRQDPGQGLRLIYYSQIVNDFQKGDIAEGYSVSREKKESFPLTVTSAQKNPTAFYLCASSIDPSNQPQHFGDGTRLSIL.

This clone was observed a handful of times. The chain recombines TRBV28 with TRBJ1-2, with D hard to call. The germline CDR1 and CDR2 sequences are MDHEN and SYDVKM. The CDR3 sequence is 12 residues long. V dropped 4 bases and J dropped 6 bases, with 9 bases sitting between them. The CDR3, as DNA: TGTGCCAGCAGTTCACCCACAGATGGCTACACCTTC. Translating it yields CASSSPTDGYTF.